This entry is about one T cell receptor beta chain. The entry originates in a study of monozygotic twins with inflammatory bowel disease. CDR1 and CDR2 (germline): SGHRS, YFSETQ. This CDR3 is 14 amino acids long. Amplification used two nested PCRs: 15 to 20 cycles, then eight to ten cycles, on TCRalpha/TCRbeta cDNA. Using the 5' RACE reads, TCRdb records one entry per CDR3 protein without DNA. This sample's table reports under 150,000 distinct CDR3 sequences. This TCR was sampled from a human donor with ulcerative colitis or Crohn's disease, or a healthy co-twin of an affected twin (not recorded which). Sequenced: blood. This chain uses TRBV5-1 with TRBJ1-5; the D call from TCRdb, TRBD1, cannot be confirmed without DNA. This chain's CDR3 is CASSLDGGNQPQHF. The whole variable domain, filled in from reference TRBV5-1 and TRBJ1-5, reads KAGVTQTPRYLIKTRGQQVTLSCSPISGHRSVSWYQQTPGQGLQFLFEYFSETQRNKGNFPGRFSGRQFSNSRSEMNVSTLELGDSALYLCASSLDGGNQPQHFGDGTRLSIL.